The 14 T cell receptor beta chains given below trace back to one sample, sequenced in a study of T cell repertoires in cytomegalovirus infection. Via MiXCR, TCRdb re-called the reads, giving one row per CDR3 protein. Of some 150,000 distinct CDR3 sequences detected, roughly a quarter appear once; the ten largest clones hold roughly 11%. The specimen was PBMCs. All receptors derive from a human donor in good health (CMV status not recorded). Some clones in this sample may be carry-over from other donors' samples.

Judged by abundance, this clonotype is large. V is TRBV7-8 and J is TRBJ1-1; a possible D gene is TRBD1 (5 bases). Germline CDR1 SGHVS, CDR2 FQNEAQ. The CDR3 covers 16 residues. V was cut by 5 bases and J by 7 bases, with 23 bases left in between. In DNA form, the CDR3 reads TGTGCCAGCAGCCAGAGCCCGACACAGGCTTCGCGTGAAGCTTTCTTT. Translated, it gives CASSQSPTQASREAFF.

This clonotype was seen many times. The rearrangement uses TRBV7-2 and TRBJ2-3; 9 bases are a match to TRBD2. Germline CDR1 SGHTA, CDR2 FQGNSA. This CDR3 spans 16 amino acids. V was clipped by 2 bases and J by 3 bases; unmatched bases: 6. The DNA of the CDR3 is TGTGCCAGCAGCTTATCCCGGGCGGGGGGGACAGATACGCAGTATTTT. Translating it yields CASSLSRAGGTDTQYF.

V usage is TRBV12-3 or TRBV12-4 and J usage is TRBJ2-2; either TRBD1 or TRBD2 may fit D (7 bases each). Trimming removed 11 bases at V and 6 bases at J, with 19 bases between. This CDR3 comprises 14 residues. For the CDR3, the DNA is TGTGCCGCCTCCAGGGGGGGGGCGGCCGGGGAGCTGTTTTTT. Translating it yields CAASRGGAAGELFF.

This clonotype has a handful of counts. The CDR3 is CASRLAGERELFF. The CDR3, as DNA: TGTGCCAGCAGACTAGCGGGAGAAAGGGAGCTGTTTTTT. This chain uses TRBV27 with TRBJ2-2, with 11 bases lining up with TRBD2. Trimming took 6 bases from V and 9 from J; bases not matched to a gene: 3. The CDR3 contains 13 residues. Germline V gene data show CDR1 as MNHEY and CDR2 as SMNVEV (reference sequence).

This clonotype showed up just a few times. The V and J genes are TRBV2 and TRBJ1-2; D might be TRBD1 (6 bases). The ends were cut back, 6 bases at V and 4 bases at J, with 15 bases in the middle. Per germline, CDR1 SNHLY and CDR2 FYNNEI. This CDR3 has 14 residues. In DNA form, the CDR3 reads TGTGCCAGCAGGAACAGGGTGACTGGCTATGGCTACACCTTC. This encodes CASRNRVTGYGYTF.

The genes are TRBV19 and TRBJ1-1; the D gene is possibly TRBD1 (6 bases). The V gene's germline CDR1 is LNHDA and CDR2 SQIVND (reference sequence). Trimming took 9 bases from V and 1 from J, leaving 9 bases between them. The CDR3 extends over 12 amino acids. DNA of the CDR3: TGTGCCAGCGGACAGAGGAACACTGAAGCTTTCTTT. Residues: CASGQRNTEAFF.

CDR3: CASSSSGLAGEYEQFF. CDR3 in DNA: TGTGCCAGCAGCTCATCGGGACTAGCGGGGGAGTATGAGCAGTTCTTC. The rearrangement links TRBV7-9 to TRBJ2-1, with 14 bases lining up with TRBD2. Unmatched junction bases numbered 7, after V lost 4 bases and J lost 8 bases. CDR3 length: 16 residues. Germline V lookup: CDR1 SEHNR, CDR2 FQNEAQ (reference sequence).

Details on this clonotype: A much larger clone differs by one base, so this may be a read error. The chain employs TRBV28 and TRBJ1-2; D is unresolved. The CDR3 loop spans 12 amino acids. In germline, CDR1 is MDHEN, CDR2 SYDVKM. This chain's CDR3 is CVSSTLGYGYTF. The CDR3 nucleotides are TGTGTCAGCAGTACATTGGGCTATGGCTACACCTTC.

V and J are TRBV5-1 and TRBJ2-1; 12 nucleotides match TRBD2. The CDR3 covers 15 residues. CDR1 SGHRS and CDR2 YFSETQ come from the germline V gene. Losses at the gene ends were 2 bases for V and 9 bases for J; bases not matched to a gene: 6. The CDR3 DNA reads TGCGCCAGCAGCTTTCAGGGACTAGCGGGCTTTGAGCAGTTCTTC. Protein sequence: CASSFQGLAGFEQFF.

This chain connects TRBV4-3 to TRBJ2-1, with a weak D call TRBD2 (5 bases). The CDR3 spans 16 residues. Germline loops: CDR1 LGHNA, CDR2 YSLEER. V was clipped by 4 bases and J by 8 bases, with 21 bases between them. As DNA, the CDR3 is TGCGCCAGCAGCCTCGAAGAGAAGGTGGGAGTATATGAGCAGTTCTTC. Translating it yields CASSLEEKVGVYEQFF.

This chain joins TRBV28 and TRBJ2-2, with 8 positions matching TRBD1. The germline gives CDR1 MDHEN, CDR2 SYDVKM. This CDR3 has 13 residues. The trim removed 4 bases at V and 8 bases at J, leaving 3 bases unmatched. This chain's CDR3 is CASSSTGGGELFF. The DNA of the CDR3 is TGTGCCAGCAGTTCTACAGGGGGGGGGGAGCTGTTTTTT.

The table lists this clonotype with a few counts. The gene calls are TRBV28 and TRBJ2-1; D is ambiguous. Trimming pared 1 base from V and 10 bases from J, leaving 14 bases between. Germline V lookup: CDR1 MDHEN, CDR2 SYDVKM. The CDR3 covers 14 residues. CDR3 region: CASSLSTPRGEQFF. CDR3 coding DNA: TGTGCCAGCAGTTTATCCACTCCCCGTGGGGAGCAGTTCTTC.

This chain uses TRBV28 with TRBJ2-1, with 8 positions matching TRBD2. The CDR3 runs 14 residues. Germline CDR1 is MDHEN and CDR2 is SYDVKM. J was trimmed by 7 bases and V by 4 bases; bases with no gene match: 6. The DNA for the CDR3 is TGTGCCAGCAGTTCGGGACTAGGTGGGAATGAGCAGTTCTTC. Translation: CASSSGLGGNEQFF. Combining the CDR3 with reference TRBV28 and TRBJ2-1 gives the whole variable domain DVKVTQSSRYLVKRTGEKVFLECVQDMDHENMFWYRQDPGLGLRLIYFSYDVKMKEKGDIPEGYSVSREKKERFSLILESASTNQTSMYLCASSSGLGGNEQFFGPGTRLTVL.

The J gene is TRBJ2-1, the V gene TRBV27; D might be TRBD1 (6 bases). Trimming stripped 5 bases from V and 6 bases from J, with 11 bases between. Germline V gene lookup returns CDR1 MNHEY and CDR2 SMNVEV (reference sequence). CDR3 length equals 13 residues. DNA of the CDR3: TGTGCCAGCAGTACAGGGAGTGGCAATGAGCAGTTCTTC. Protein product: CASSTGSGNEQFF.